This TCR beta chain was sequenced during a study of blood T cell repertoires in COVID-19. Sequenced by immunoSEQ multiplex PCR; TCRdb stores in-frame clones only, minus some. The repertoire holds approximately 100,000 clones, with roughly 90% as singletons. The length of the CDR3 is 14 residues. V gave up 5 bases and J gave up 7 bases, with 15 bases separating them. CDR1 is SGHVS, CDR2 FQNEAQ, per germline. The chain uses TRBV7-8 and TRBJ1-5; possible D gene TRBD1, 6 bases. Sequencing used peripheral blood. This sequence was found in a human donor in a cohort sampled during active COVID-19. The CDR3 DNA follows: TGTGCCAGCAGCGCACAGGGTTGGGAGCAGCCCCAGCATTTT. Its translation: CASSAQGWEQPQHF.